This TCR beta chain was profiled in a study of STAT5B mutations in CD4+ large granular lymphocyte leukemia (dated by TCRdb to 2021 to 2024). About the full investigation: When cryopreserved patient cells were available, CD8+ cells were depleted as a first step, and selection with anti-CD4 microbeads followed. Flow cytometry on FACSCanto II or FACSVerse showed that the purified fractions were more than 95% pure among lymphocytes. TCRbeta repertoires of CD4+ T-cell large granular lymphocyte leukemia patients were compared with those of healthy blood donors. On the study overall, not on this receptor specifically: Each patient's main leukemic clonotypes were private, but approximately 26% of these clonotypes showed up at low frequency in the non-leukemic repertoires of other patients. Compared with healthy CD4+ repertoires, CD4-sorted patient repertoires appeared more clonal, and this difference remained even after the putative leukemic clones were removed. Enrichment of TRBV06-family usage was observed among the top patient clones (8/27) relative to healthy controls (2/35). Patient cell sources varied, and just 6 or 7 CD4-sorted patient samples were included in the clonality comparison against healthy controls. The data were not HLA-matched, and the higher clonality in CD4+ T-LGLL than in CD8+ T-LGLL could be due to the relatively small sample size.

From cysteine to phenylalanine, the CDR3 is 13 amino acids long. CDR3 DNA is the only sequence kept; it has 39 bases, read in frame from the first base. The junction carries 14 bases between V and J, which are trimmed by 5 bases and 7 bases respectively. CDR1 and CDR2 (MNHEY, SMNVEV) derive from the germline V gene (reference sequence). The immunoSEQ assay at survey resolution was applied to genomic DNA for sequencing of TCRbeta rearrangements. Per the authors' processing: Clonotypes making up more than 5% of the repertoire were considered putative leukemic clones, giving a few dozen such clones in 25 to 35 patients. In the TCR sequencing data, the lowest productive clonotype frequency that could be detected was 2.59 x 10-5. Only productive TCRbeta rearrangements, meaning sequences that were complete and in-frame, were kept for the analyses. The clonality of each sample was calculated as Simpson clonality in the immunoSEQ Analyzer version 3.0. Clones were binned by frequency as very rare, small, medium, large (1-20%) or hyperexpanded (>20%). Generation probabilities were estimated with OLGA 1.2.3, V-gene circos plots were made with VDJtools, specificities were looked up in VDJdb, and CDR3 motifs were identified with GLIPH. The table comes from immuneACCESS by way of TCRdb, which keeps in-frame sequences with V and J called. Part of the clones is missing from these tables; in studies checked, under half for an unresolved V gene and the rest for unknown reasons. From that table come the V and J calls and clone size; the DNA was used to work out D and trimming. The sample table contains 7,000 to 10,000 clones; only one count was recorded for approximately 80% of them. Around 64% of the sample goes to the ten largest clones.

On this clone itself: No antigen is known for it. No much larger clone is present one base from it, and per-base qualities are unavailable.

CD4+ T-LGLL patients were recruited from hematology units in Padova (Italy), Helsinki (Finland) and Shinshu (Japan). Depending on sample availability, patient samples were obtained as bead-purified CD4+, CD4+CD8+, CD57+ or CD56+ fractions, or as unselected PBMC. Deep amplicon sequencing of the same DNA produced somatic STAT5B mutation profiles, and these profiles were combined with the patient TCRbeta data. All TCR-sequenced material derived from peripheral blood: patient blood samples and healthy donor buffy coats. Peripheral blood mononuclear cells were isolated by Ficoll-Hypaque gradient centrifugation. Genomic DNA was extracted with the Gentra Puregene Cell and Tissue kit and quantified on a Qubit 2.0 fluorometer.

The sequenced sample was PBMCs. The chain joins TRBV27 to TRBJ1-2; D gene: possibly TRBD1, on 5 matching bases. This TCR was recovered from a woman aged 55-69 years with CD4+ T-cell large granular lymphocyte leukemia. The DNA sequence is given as TGTGCCAGCAGTCTGGCCGGCGGGGGTGGCTACACCTTC. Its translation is CASSLAGGGGYTF.